A single T cell receptor (beta chain) is shown here with its context. This record comes from a study of radiotherapy plus CTLA-4 blockade in lung cancer. Looking at the study overall: Among enrolled patients, about 18% responded and 31% achieved disease control.

Produced via immunoSEQ multiplex PCR; TCRdb's table is partial and in-frame only. The table has fewer than 85,000 clones, approximately 86% seen once. V lost 5 bases and J lost 11; bases outside the gene matches: 11. CDR3 size: 13 residues. In germline, CDR1 is MNHEY, CDR2 SVGAGI. V gene TRBV6-5 combines with J gene TRBJ1-1; 7 nucleotides align to TRBD1. This TCR came from a human donor with non-small cell lung cancer who had stable disease on radiotherapy plus ipilimumab. The specimen was peripheral blood, collected from a patient treated with radiotherapy plus ipilimumab. The CDR3 DNA is TGTGCCAGCAGTCAAAGACAGGGAGTAAGGGCTTTCTTT. Encoded protein: CASSQRQGVRAFF.